Below, 29 T cell receptor beta chains from the same sample are listed, as sequenced in a study of CD8 T cells in Susac syndrome. Reverse transcription of roughly 0.45 to 1 ug RNA was carried out with random hexamers. TCRdb re-derived calls from the immunoSEQ multiplex PCR reads in MiXCR, one entry per CDR3 protein. The repertoire consists of fewer than 200,000 distinct CDR3 sequences, with more than 85% occurring once and the leading ten covering 0.075% to 0.095%. The sample comprised CD4+ T cells from PBMCs. The receptors here all came from a human donor with Susac syndrome.

V usage is TRBV7-2 and J usage is TRBJ2-7; 8 nucleotides line up with TRBD1. Germline V gene data show CDR1 as SGHTA and CDR2 as FQGNSA. The ends lost 5 bases at V and 5 bases at J; junction bases unmatched: 5. This CDR3 comprises 13 residues. Written as DNA, the CDR3 is TGTGCCAGCAGCCCCGGACAGGGCCACGAGCAGTACTTC. It is translated as CASSPGQGHEQYF.

This chain uses TRBV2 with TRBJ2-2; maybe TRBD1 (5 bases). In germline, CDR1 is SNHLY, CDR2 FYNNEI. The germline V and J ends were trimmed by 7 bases and 1 base, with 10 bases remaining between them. The CDR3 covers 14 residues. The CDR3 is CASTTQGNTGELFF. The CDR3 DNA reads as TGTGCCAGCACGACCCAGGGGAACACCGGGGAGCTGTTTTTT.

This chain joins TRBV29-1 and TRBJ1-1; D gene ambiguous. This CDR3 comprises 15 residues. In germline, CDR1 is SQVTM, CDR2 ANQGSEA. V was pared by 5 bases and J by 5 bases, with 21 bases between. This CDR3 is CSVNQVGSRRTEAFF. Written as DNA, the CDR3 is TGCAGCGTTAACCAGGTAGGATCGAGGCGGACTGAAGCTTTCTTT.

The chain couples TRBV20-1 to TRBJ1-4, with D possibly being TRBD1 (6 bases). The V gene lost 5 bases and the J gene lost 14 bases, with 12 bases spanning the gap. Germline lookup yields CDR1 DFQATT and CDR2 SNEGSKA (reference sequence). The CDR3 is 10 amino acids. CDR3 amino acids: CSAGGPSLFF. CDR3 in DNA: TGCAGTGCTGGGGGGCCATCCCTGTTTTTT.

The chain couples TRBV10-3 to TRBJ2-3; 11 bases are shared with TRBD1. V was pared by 8 bases and J by 3 bases, with 1 base of the junction left unmatched. Germline V CDR1 and CDR2: ENHRY, SYGVKD. This CDR3 has 13 residues. CDR3 in DNA: TGTGCCATCCGGGACAGGGGGACAGATACGCAGTATTTT. It yields the protein CAIRDRGTDTQYF.

DNA for the CDR3: TGTGCCAGCAGCCGAGGACAGGGACCCTACGAGCAGTACTTC. Its protein product is CASSRGQGPYEQYF. The V gene is TRBV3-1, the J gene TRBJ2-7, with 8 bases that match TRBD1. CDR1 is LGHDT, CDR2 YNNKEL, per germline (reference sequence). The CDR3 consists of 14 residues. With 4 bases clipped from V and 2 bases from J, the junction kept 4 bases outside the gene matches.

This chain uses TRBV30 with TRBJ2-7; TRBD1 aligns across 10 bases. Trimming at V came to 3 bases and at J to 2 bases, leaving 7 bases not matched to a gene. Germline V gene data show CDR1 as GTSNPN and CDR2 as SVGIG (reference sequence). The CDR3 runs 15 residues. CDR3 nucleotides: TGTGCCTGGAGCGGGACAGGGGACAGGGCCTACGAGCAGTACTTC. It yields the protein CAWSGTGDRAYEQYF.

V and J are TRBV12-3 or TRBV12-4 and TRBJ1-5; perhaps TRBD1 as D (5 bases). The germline V and J ends were trimmed by 6 bases and 3 bases, with 15 bases remaining between them. The CDR3 is 15 amino acids. CDR3: CASSLGGGTNQPQHF. DNA of the CDR3: TGTGCCAGCAGCCTAGGTGGGGGGACCAATCAGCCCCAGCATTTT.

V gene TRBV3-1 combines with J gene TRBJ1-1; 8 bases line up with TRBD1. The CDR3 length is 15 residues. Unmatched junction bases numbered 8, after V lost 4 bases and J lost 4 bases. Germline values: CDR1 LGHDT, CDR2 YNNKEL (reference sequence). CDR3 in amino acids: CASSRQGLGITEAFF. DNA of the CDR3: TGTGCCAGCAGCCGACAGGGGCTGGGGATCACTGAAGCTTTCTTT.

The rearrangement links TRBV3-1 to TRBJ2-7, with 7 bases matching TRBD2. Looked up from germline, CDR1 is LGHDT and CDR2 is YNNKEL (reference sequence). CDR3 length: 16 residues. The V and J ends lost 1 base and 0 bases, in that order; junction bases with no gene match: 6. The CDR3 coding sequence is TGTGCCAGCAGCCAAGGTGGGCTAGCGGACTCCTACGAGCAGTACTTC. Protein sequence: CASSQGGLADSYEQYF.

The chain uses TRBV3-1 and TRBJ2-3; TRBD2 agrees at 10 bases. CDR3 size: 15 residues. The germline CDR1 and CDR2 sequences are LGHDT and YNNKEL (reference sequence). Trimming removed 3 bases from V and 1 base from J; junction bases left unmatched: 1. The CDR3 here is CASSQSGGGTDTQYF. In DNA, the CDR3 is TGTGCCAGCAGCCAGAGCGGGGGGGGCACAGATACGCAGTATTTT.

This chain connects TRBV9 to TRBJ2-2, with 8 bases fitting TRBD1. This CDR3 contains 14 residues. CDR1 is SGDLS, CDR2 YYNGEE, per germline. Germline trimming cut 6 bases from V and 6 bases from J; bases unmatched to any gene: 7. The CDR3: CASTVQGDSGELFF. The DNA for the CDR3 is TGTGCCAGCACAGTACAGGGGGACTCCGGGGAGCTGTTTTTT.

This clonotype has just one count. The CDR3 nucleotides read TGTGCCAGTACGGGGCCAGGGCGCACAGATACGCAGTATTTT. Its translation: CASTGPGRTDTQYF. The rearrangement uses TRBV19 and TRBJ2-3; D possibly matches TRBD1 or TRBD2 (5 bases each). The V gene lost 7 bases and the J gene lost 1 base, with 12 bases spanning the gap. Germline CDR1 LNHDA, CDR2 SQIVND (reference sequence). CDR3 length equals 14 residues.

This chain uses TRBV6-1 with TRBJ2-7; D remains unclear. V was trimmed by 5 bases and J by 0 bases, leaving 14 bases between them. Germline V gene sequence: CDR1 MNHNS, CDR2 SASEGT. The CDR3 loop spans 15 amino acids. The CDR3 DNA is TGTGCCAGCAGTCCCCTCGACGCGAGCTCCTACGAGCAGTACTTC. It specifies CASSPLDASSYEQYF.

The J gene is TRBJ2-1, the V gene TRBV20-1, with D tentatively TRBD2 (5 bases). Trimming took 6 bases from V and 9 from J, leaving 12 bases between them. The CDR3 is made up of 11 amino acids. The germline gives CDR1 DFQATT, CDR2 SNEGSKA (reference sequence). CDR3 DNA sequence: TGCAGTGCCCACCGGGGTGGTGAGCAGTTCTTC. Protein product: CSAHRGGEQFF.

The chain joins TRBV12-3 or TRBV12-4 to TRBJ2-1, with 15 bases matching TRBD2. CDR3 length equals 16 residues. V dropped 7 bases and J dropped 8; count of bases not matched to a gene: 9. DNA of the CDR3: TGTGCCAGCACCTGGGGACTAGCGGGAGGTTTGGATGAGCAGTTCTTC. This translates into CASTWGLAGGLDEQFF.

This chain links TRBV20-1 with TRBJ2-5; possibly TRBD2 for D (6 bases). Trimming pared 3 bases from V and 2 bases from J, leaving 19 bases between. The germline CDR1 and CDR2 sequences are DFQATT and SNEGSKA (reference sequence). The CDR3 is 16 residues long. CDR3 region: CSARTITSRRQETQYF. DNA for the CDR3: TGCAGTGCTAGGACTATCACTAGCAGAAGACAAGAGACCCAGTACTTC.

The rearrangement links TRBV25-1 to TRBJ1-6; no clear D. The CDR3 loop spans 13 amino acids. Germline V gives CDR1 MGHDK, CDR2 SYGVNS. Trimming cost V 7 bases and J 4 bases, with 8 bases left between them. The chain's CDR3 is CASNYGYNSPLHF. CDR3 coding DNA: TGTGCCAGCAATTACGGGTATAATTCACCCCTCCACTTT.

The rearrangement links TRBV28 to TRBJ1-5; 9 bases map to TRBD1. Germline assignment: CDR1 MDHEN and CDR2 SYDVKM. V gave up 5 bases and J gave up 2 bases; unmatched junction bases: 7. There are 16 residues in the CDR3. The CDR3 sequence is CASSEARTGGNQPQHF. The CDR3 coding sequence is TGTGCCAGCAGTGAGGCCCGGACAGGGGGCAATCAGCCCCAGCATTTT.

The count of this clonotype is one. The chain uses TRBV14 and TRBJ2-1; a possible D gene is TRBD2 (6 bases). The CDR3 length is 16 residues. Deletions cut 0 bases from V and 4 bases from J, with 13 bases between. CDR1 is SGHDN, CDR2 FVKESK, per germline. The CDR3 DNA reads as TGTGCCAGCAGCCAAGATGGAGGGAGCGCATACAATGAGCAGTTCTTC. Protein product: CASSQDGGSAYNEQFF.

V is TRBV29-1 and J is TRBJ2-7, with D possibly matching TRBD1 (5 bases). The CDR3 runs 11 residues. The germline gives CDR1 SQVTM, CDR2 ANQGSEA. Trimming cost V 5 bases and J 3 bases, with 8 bases left between them. DNA for the CDR3: TGCAGCGTTACGCAGGGCTACGAGCAGTACTTC. This sequence encodes CSVTQGYEQYF.

The CDR3 DNA follows: TGTGCCAGCAGCTTGCGGGACAGACCCTCAACGCGGTACTTC. This sequence encodes CASSLRDRPSTRYF. The chain combines TRBV7-3 with TRBJ2-7; a weak D match, TRBD1 (7 bases). CDR3 length: 14 residues. V was clipped by 3 bases and J by 12 bases, with 21 bases between them. The germline CDR1 and CDR2 sequences are SGHTA and FQGTGA.

The gene calls are TRBV9 and TRBJ2-5, with TRBD2 identical over 10 bases. Losses at the gene ends were 4 bases for V and 5 bases for J; bases not matched to a gene: 8. Germline V lookup: CDR1 SGDLS, CDR2 YYNGEE. The CDR3 is made up of 15 amino acids. This CDR3 reads CASSTLATSGETQYF. Here the CDR3 DNA reads TGTGCCAGCAGCACCCTTGCGACTAGCGGGGAGACCCAGTACTTC.

V gene TRBV2 combines with J gene TRBJ2-5, with unresolved D. The germline V and J ends were trimmed by 4 bases and 1 base, with 4 bases remaining between them. CDR3 length equals 12 residues. The germline gives CDR1 SNHLY, CDR2 FYNNEI. DNA of the CDR3: TGTGCCAGCAGTGCACTCCAAGAGACCCAGTACTTC. Its protein is CASSALQETQYF.

The chain carries TRBV18 and TRBJ2-7; 7 nucleotides match TRBD1. V dropped 4 bases and J dropped 2; count of bases not matched to a gene: 5. CDR1 is KGHSH and CDR2 is LQKENI in the germline V gene. The CDR3 extends over 14 amino acids. This chain's CDR3 is CASSRGTEPYEQYF. The CDR3 nucleotides are TGTGCCAGCTCACGTGGGACAGAGCCCTACGAGCAGTACTTC.

CDR3 nucleotide sequence: TGTGCCAGCAGTTGGGACAGGGAAGAGACCCAGTACTTC. This encodes CASSWDREETQYF. The V and J genes are TRBV11-1 and TRBJ2-5, with TRBD1 matching 9 bases. The junction had 2 bases not matched to a gene; V was cut back by 6 bases and J by 3 bases. This CDR3 region has 13 residues. Germline assignment: CDR1 SGHAT and CDR2 FQDESV (reference sequence).

V gene TRBV5-4 combines with J gene TRBJ1-4, with 7 bases aligning to TRBD1. V shed 4 bases and J 2 bases; nucleotides not matched to a gene: 5. CDR1 SGHNT and CDR2 YYREEE come from the germline V gene (reference sequence). The CDR3 runs to 15 residues. CDR3 sequence (DNA): TGTGCCAGCAGCCTTGACAGGGCGACTAATGAAAAACTGTTTTTT. This sequence encodes CASSLDRATNEKLFF. The variable domain in full, completed from reference TRBV5-4 and TRBJ1-4, reads ETGVTQSPTHLIKTRGQQVTLRCSSQSGHNTVSWYQQALGQGPQFIFQYYREEENGRGNFPPRFSGLQFPNYSSELNVNALELDDSALYLCASSLDRATNEKLFFGSGTQLSVL.

The genes are TRBV12-3 or TRBV12-4 and TRBJ1-1; D is perhaps TRBD1 (6 bases). The CDR3 length is 12 residues. Deletions cut 5 bases from V and 6 bases from J, with 10 bases between. CDR3 protein: CASSLTGPEAFF. CDR3 bases: TGTGCCAGCAGTCTTACAGGGCCTGAAGCTTTCTTT.

V gene TRBV27 combines with J gene TRBJ1-2; 9 positions agree with TRBD1. CDR1 is MNHEY and CDR2 is SMNVEV in the germline V gene (reference sequence). Losses at the gene ends were 5 bases for V and 4 bases for J; bases not matched to a gene: 11. This CDR3 is built from 16 residues. Here the CDR3 DNA reads TGTGCCAGCAGTCTAACCGGGGGACAGGGTTCCTATGGCTACACCTTC. Protein product: CASSLTGGQGSYGYTF.